This TCR beta chain comes out of a study of blood T cell repertoires in COVID-19. Across the whole study: Spain, Italy and the United States supplied samples that represented acute and convalescent COVID-19. PBMCs, B-cell-depleted T cells, or T cells provided the cDNA or gDNA that made up the material.

The assay was immunoSEQ multiplex PCR, and TCRdb's table has in-frame clones only and misses some. The sample shows 100,000 to 110,000 clones, roughly 87% of them seen only once. V was trimmed by 4 bases and J by 7 bases, leaving 20 bases between them. Germline CDR1 is KGHSH and CDR2 is LQKENI. The CDR3 spans 15 residues. Input material: peripheral blood. This sequence joins TRBV18 and TRBJ2-7, with a weak D call TRBD1 (5 bases). The TCR was taken from a man aged 30-40 years in a cohort sampled during active COVID-19. Here the CDR3 reads CASSRAETVAREQYF. The DNA of the CDR3 is TGTGCCAGCTCACGAGCAGAGACAGTGGCTCGGGAGCAGTACTTC.